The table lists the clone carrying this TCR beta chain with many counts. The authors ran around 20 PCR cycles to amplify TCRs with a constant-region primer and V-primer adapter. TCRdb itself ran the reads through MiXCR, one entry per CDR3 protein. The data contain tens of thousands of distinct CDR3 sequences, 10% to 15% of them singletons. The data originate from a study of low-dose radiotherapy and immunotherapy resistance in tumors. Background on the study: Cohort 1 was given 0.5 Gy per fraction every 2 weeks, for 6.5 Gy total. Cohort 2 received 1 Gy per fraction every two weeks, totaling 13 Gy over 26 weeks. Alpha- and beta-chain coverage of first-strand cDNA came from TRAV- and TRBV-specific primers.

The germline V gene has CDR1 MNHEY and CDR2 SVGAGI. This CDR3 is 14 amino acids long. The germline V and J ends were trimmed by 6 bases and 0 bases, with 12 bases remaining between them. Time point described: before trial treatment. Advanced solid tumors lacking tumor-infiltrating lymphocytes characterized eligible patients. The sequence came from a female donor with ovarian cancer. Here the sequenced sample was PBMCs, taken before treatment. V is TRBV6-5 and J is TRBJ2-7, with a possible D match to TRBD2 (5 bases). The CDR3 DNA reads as TGTGCCAGCAGGGCCCTGAGCGGCTCCTACGAGCAGTACTTC. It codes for CASRALSGSYEQYF.